The 14 T cell receptor beta chains given below trace back to one sample, sequenced in a study of blood T cell repertoires in COVID-19. Clones were sequenced by immunoSEQ multiplex PCR, and TCRdb holds only the in-frame ones, with some missing. The data show 110,000 to 150,000 clones, 84% seen once. The sample was peripheral blood. These receptors came from a human donor in a cohort sampled during active COVID-19.

The CDR3 sequence is CASSPKGLAGGGTYNEQFF. In nucleotides, the CDR3 is TGTGCCAGCAGCCCCAAGGGACTAGCGGGGGGGGGCACCTACAATGAGCAGTTCTTC. This chain connects TRBV9 to TRBJ2-1; TRBD2 matches at 16 bases. V lost 4 bases and J lost 2; bases outside the gene matches: 9. Germline CDR1 and CDR2: SGDLS and YYNGEE. There are 19 residues in the CDR3.

This CDR3 reads CASSLAEDRGWYEQYF. The CDR3 DNA follows: TGTGCCAGCAGCTTGGCTGAGGACAGGGGTTGGTACGAGCAGTACTTC. The chain joins TRBV5-5 to TRBJ2-7, with 9 bases that match TRBD1. Germline CDR1 and CDR2: SGHKS and YYEKEE (reference sequence). The J segment lost 4 bases and the V segment lost 0 bases, leaving 8 bases of the junction unmatched. The CDR3 runs to 16 residues. Full variable domain (missing parts from reference TRBV5-5 and TRBJ2-7): DAGVTQSPTHLIKTRGQQVTLRCSPISGHKSVSWYQQVLGQGPQFIFQYYEKEERGRGNFPDRFSARQFPNYSSELNVNALLLGDSALYLCASSLAEDRGWYEQYFGPGTRLTVT.

V gene TRBV12-3 or TRBV12-4 combines with J gene TRBJ1-4; 9 bases fit TRBD1. This CDR3 contains 13 residues. Unmatched junction bases numbered 4, after V lost 6 bases and J lost 8 bases. This CDR3 is CASRSTGGEKLFF. DNA of the CDR3: TGTGCCAGCAGATCGACAGGGGGAGAAAAACTGTTTTTT.

This clone was seen many times. The V call is TRBV7-2, the J call TRBJ1-1, with a possible D match to TRBD1 (5 bases). The CDR3 contains 13 residues. CDR1 SGHTA and CDR2 FQGNSA come from the germline V gene. V was shortened by 2 bases and J by 6 bases, with 10 bases between the two germline ends. The CDR3: CASSLRRGAEAFF. The CDR3 region has the DNA TGTGCCAGCAGCTTAAGAAGGGGCGCTGAAGCTTTCTTT.

This chain uses TRBV4-1 with TRBJ1-1; D is undetermined. Germline CDR1 MGHRA, CDR2 YSYEKL. The CDR3 extends over 17 amino acids. V lost 3 bases and J lost 7, with 24 bases in between. CDR3 protein: CASSHQSGRGEVFEAFF. In DNA, the CDR3 is TGCGCCAGCAGCCATCAAAGCGGGAGAGGTGAAGTTTTTGAAGCTTTCTTT.

This rearrangement joins TRBV10-3 to TRBJ2-3, with D maybe TRBD2 (6 bases). The CDR3 sequence is 11 residues long. Germline loops: CDR1 ENHRY, CDR2 SYGVKD. The germline V and J ends were trimmed by 10 bases and 6 bases, with 11 bases remaining between them. CDR3 sequence reads: CASLSGDTQYF. The CDR3 bases are TGTGCCAGCCTTAGCGGTGATACGCAGTATTTT.

V and J are TRBV6-5 and TRBJ1-2; TRBD1 might be the D (6 bases). This CDR3 spans 15 amino acids. From germline, CDR1 is MNHEY and CDR2 SVGAGI. V was shortened by 2 bases and J by 4 bases, with 14 bases between the two germline ends. The CDR3 is CASSYGEGGPYGYTF. CDR3 nucleotide sequence: TGTGCCAGCAGTTACGGGGAGGGGGGCCCCTATGGCTACACCTTC.

This sequence joins TRBV19 and TRBJ1-1; possibly TRBD1 for D (6 bases). CDR3 length: 14 residues. The germline gives CDR1 LNHDA, CDR2 SQIVND (reference sequence). V was clipped by 3 bases and J by 1 base, with 9 bases between them. The CDR3 loop reads CASSMVGGNTEAFF. CDR3 nucleotides: TGTGCCAGTAGTATGGTAGGGGGGAACACTGAAGCTTTCTTT.

The gene calls are TRBV5-6 and TRBJ2-5, with 9 nucleotides matching TRBD1. With 0 bases clipped from V and 5 bases from J, the junction kept 5 bases outside the gene matches. Germline V gives CDR1 SGHDT, CDR2 YYEEEE. CDR3 length equals 15 residues. For the CDR3, the DNA is TGTGCCAGCAGCTTGGTGGGACAGGGTGCGGAGACCCAGTACTTC. Amino acid sequence: CASSLVGQGAETQYF. Full variable domain (rest looked up from reference TRBV5-6 and TRBJ2-5): DAGVTQSPTHLIKTRGQQVTLRCSPKSGHDTVSWYQQALGQGPQFIFQYYEEEERQRGNFPDRFSGHQFPNYSSELNVNALLLGDSALYLCASSLVGQGAETQYFGPGTRLLVL.

The chain links TRBV6-5 to TRBJ2-3; weak D call: TRBD2 (7 bases). Deletions cut 6 bases from V and 2 bases from J, with 15 bases between. This CDR3 comprises 15 residues. CDR1 MNHEY and CDR2 SVGAGI come from the germline V gene. CDR3: CASSRGRGATDTQYF. DNA of the CDR3: TGTGCCAGCAGCCGAGGGAGGGGGGCCACAGATACGCAGTATTTT.

J is TRBJ1-4 and V is TRBV5-1; D may be TRBD1 (5 bases). V was pared by 4 bases and J by 2 bases, with 12 bases between. There are 15 residues in the CDR3. Germline assignment: CDR1 SGHRS and CDR2 YFSETQ. CDR3 in amino acids: CASSPEGRTNEKLFF. CDR3 bases: TGCGCCAGCAGCCCGGAGGGACGGACTAATGAAAAACTGTTTTTT.

The chain carries TRBV10-2 and TRBJ2-1; 7 bases are a match to TRBD1. Germline lookup yields CDR1 WSHSY and CDR2 SAAADI. The CDR3 has 15 residues. V shed 4 bases, J shed 8 bases, and the junction held 11 bases outside the gene matches. The CDR3, as DNA: TGCGCCAGCAGTGGCACAGGGGCGGTACTGGATGAGCAGTTCTTC. Protein: CASSGTGAVLDEQFF.

In its sample, this clone was seen once. The DNA of the CDR3 is TGTGCCAGCAGGGTGGAGGGGGCCACCGGGGAGCTGTTTTTT. Amino acids: CASRVEGATGELFF. The chain couples TRBV6-5 to TRBJ2-2, with a tentative D call TRBD1 (7 bases). Germline V CDR1 and CDR2: MNHEY, SVGAGI. The CDR3 consists of 14 residues. Trimming left V 6 bases short and J 4 bases short, with 12 bases between.

The chain joins TRBV6-2 or TRBV6-3 to TRBJ1-5; D remains ambiguous. Germline V CDR1 and CDR2: MNHEY, SVGEGT. The V gene lost 2 bases and the J gene lost 2 bases, with 16 bases spanning the gap. This CDR3 is 17 amino acids long. The CDR3 loop is CASSYVLGRDGNQPQHF. The CDR3 DNA reads TGTGCCAGCAGTTACGTCCTAGGGAGAGACGGCAATCAGCCCCAGCATTTT.